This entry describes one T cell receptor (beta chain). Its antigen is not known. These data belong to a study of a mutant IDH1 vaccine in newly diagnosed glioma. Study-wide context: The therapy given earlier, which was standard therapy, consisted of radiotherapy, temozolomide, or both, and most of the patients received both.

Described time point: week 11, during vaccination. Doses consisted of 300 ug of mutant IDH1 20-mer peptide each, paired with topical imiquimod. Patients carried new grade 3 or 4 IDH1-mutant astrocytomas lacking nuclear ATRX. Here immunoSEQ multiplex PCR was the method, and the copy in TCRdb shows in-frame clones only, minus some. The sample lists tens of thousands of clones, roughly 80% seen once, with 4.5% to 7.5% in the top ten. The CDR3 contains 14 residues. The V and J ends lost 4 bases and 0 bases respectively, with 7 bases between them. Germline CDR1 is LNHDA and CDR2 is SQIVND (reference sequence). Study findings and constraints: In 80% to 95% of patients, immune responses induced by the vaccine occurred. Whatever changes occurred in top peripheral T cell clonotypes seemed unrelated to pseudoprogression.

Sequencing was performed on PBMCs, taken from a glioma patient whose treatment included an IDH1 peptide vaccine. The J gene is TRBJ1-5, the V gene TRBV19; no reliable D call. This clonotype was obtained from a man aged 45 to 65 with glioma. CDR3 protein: CASSNVYSNQPQHF. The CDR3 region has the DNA TGTGCCAGTAGTAACGTTTATAGCAATCAGCCCCAGCATTTT.